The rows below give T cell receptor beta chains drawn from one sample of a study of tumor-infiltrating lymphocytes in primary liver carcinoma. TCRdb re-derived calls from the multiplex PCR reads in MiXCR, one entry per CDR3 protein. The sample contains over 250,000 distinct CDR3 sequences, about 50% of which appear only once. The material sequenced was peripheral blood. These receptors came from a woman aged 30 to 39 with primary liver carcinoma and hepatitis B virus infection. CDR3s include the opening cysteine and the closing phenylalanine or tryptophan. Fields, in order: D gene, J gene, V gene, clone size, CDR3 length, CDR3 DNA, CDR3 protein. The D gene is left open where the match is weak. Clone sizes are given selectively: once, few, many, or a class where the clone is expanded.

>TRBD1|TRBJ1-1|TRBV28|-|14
TGTGCCAGCAGTGTGTGGCCGGGACAGGGGGTGGGTTTCTTT
CASSVWPGQGVGFF
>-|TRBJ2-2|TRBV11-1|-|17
TGTGCCAGCAGGTCGAGCCGACTCCCTGATATCACCGGGGACCTGTTTTTT
CASRSSRLPDITGDLFF
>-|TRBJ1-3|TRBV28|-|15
TGTGCCAGCAGCCTTGAGGACGGTACTGGAAACACCATATATTTT
CASSLEDGTGNTIYF
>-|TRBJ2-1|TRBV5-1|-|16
TGCGCCAACAGCCGGATTCGGGACTCCCTGAACAATGAGCAGTTCTTC
CANSRIRDSLNNEQFF
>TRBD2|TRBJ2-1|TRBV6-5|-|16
TGTGCCAGCAGTTACTCCTTGGGGAGGGTTATCAATGAGCAGTTCTTC
CASSYSLGRVINEQFF
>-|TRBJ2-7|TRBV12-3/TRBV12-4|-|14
TGTGCCAGCACCCCGTGGGGGGAAGGTGGCGAGCAGTACTTC
CASTPWGEGGEQYF
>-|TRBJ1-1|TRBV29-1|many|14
TGCAGCGCCCGAGGCGACGGACTGAACACTGAAGCTTTCTTT
CSARGDGLNTEAFF
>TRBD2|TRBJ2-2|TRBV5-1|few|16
TGCGCCAGCAGCTGGACTTCTAGCGGAGTAATCGGGGAGCTGTTTTTT
CASSWTSSGVIGELFF
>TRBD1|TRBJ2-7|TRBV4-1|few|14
TGCGCCAGCAGCCAACCGGGACAGACCTACGAGCAGTACTTC
CASSQPGQTYEQYF
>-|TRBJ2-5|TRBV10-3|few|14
TGTGCCATCAGCGAGACAGGTGGACAAGAGACCCAGTACTTC
CAISETGGQETQYF
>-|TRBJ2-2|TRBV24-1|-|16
TGTGCCACCAGTGATTTAAAGGGGGGCGACACCGGGGAGCTGTTTTTT
CATSDLKGGDTGELFF
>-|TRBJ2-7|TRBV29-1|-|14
TGCAGCGTTGAACTAGCTGGAGGGTTTAGCGAGAAGTACTTC
CSVELAGGFSEKYF
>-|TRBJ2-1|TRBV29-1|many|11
TGCAGCGCCGTTTCGGGTGCAGAGCAGTTCTTC
CSAVSGAEQFF
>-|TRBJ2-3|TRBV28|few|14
TGTGCCAGCATGCGACAGGATTTCACAGATACGCAGTATTTT
CASMRQDFTDTQYF
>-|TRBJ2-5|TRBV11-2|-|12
TGTGCCAGCAGCCTAGATTGGGAGACCCAGTACTTC
CASSLDWETQYF
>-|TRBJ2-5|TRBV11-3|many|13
TGTGCCAGCTCCTTGGAGGAAAAAGAGACCCAGTACTTC
CASSLEEKETQYF
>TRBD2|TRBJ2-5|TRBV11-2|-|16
TGTGCCAGCAGCTTAGGGGGGACTAGGGTCGAAGAGATCCAGTACTTC
CASSLGGTRVEEIQYF
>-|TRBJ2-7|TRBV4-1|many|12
TGTGCCAGCAGCCAGGACAGTTACGAGCAGTACTTC
CASSQDSYEQYF
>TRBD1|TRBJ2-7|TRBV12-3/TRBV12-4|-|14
TGTACCAGCAGTTCACAGGGGGGCCGCTACGAGCAGTGCTTC
CTSSSQGGRYEQCF
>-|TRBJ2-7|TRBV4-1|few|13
TGCGCCAGCAGCCATAGCGGAACCTACGAGCAGTACTTC
CASSHSGTYEQYF
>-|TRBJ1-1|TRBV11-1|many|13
TGTGCCAGCAGAACCACTACAGGGTTGGAAGCTTTCTTT
CASRTTTGLEAFF